Below are 26 T cell receptor beta chains sequenced from a single sample in a study of blood T cell repertoires in COVID-19. The assay was immunoSEQ multiplex PCR, and TCRdb's table has in-frame clones only and misses some. There are around 180,000 clones in the sample; approximately 79% occur only once, and 3% lies in the top ten. Sample: peripheral blood. The receptors originated from a woman older than 75 with acute or convalescent COVID-19.

The CDR3 region has the DNA TGTGCCAGCAGCTTAGCACAGATACAGGGGAGTTACTATGGCTACACCTTC. It translates to CASSLAQIQGSYYGYTF. The chain carries TRBV7-9 and TRBJ1-2; TRBD1 agrees at 7 bases. Germline trimming cut 0 bases from V and 3 bases from J; bases unmatched to any gene: 10. Germline loops: CDR1 SEHNR, CDR2 FQNEAQ (reference sequence). CDR3 length: 17 amino acids.

The J gene is TRBJ1-1, the V gene TRBV28, with D hard to call. From germline, CDR1 is MDHEN and CDR2 SYDVKM. This CDR3 spans 13 amino acids. The V and J ends lost 3 bases and 1 base respectively, with 6 bases between them. CDR3 loop: CASSLDWNTEAFF. The CDR3 DNA sequence: TGTGCCAGCAGTTTGGACTGGAACACTGAAGCTTTCTTT.

V and J are TRBV19 and TRBJ2-1; 13 positions agree with TRBD2. The CDR3 loop spans 15 amino acids. The germline CDR1 and CDR2 sequences are LNHDA and SQIVND (reference sequence). V lost 7 bases, J lost 6 bases, and 6 bases stayed unmatched. Here the CDR3 DNA reads TGTGCCAGTAACCTACTAGCGGGAGGGCCCAATGAGCAGTTCTTC. It yields the protein CASNLLAGGPNEQFF.

This rearrangement joins TRBV5-1 to TRBJ2-3; 8 bases agree with TRBD2. The J segment lost 6 bases and the V segment lost 0 bases, leaving 9 bases of the junction unmatched. Per the germline V gene, CDR1 is SGHRS and CDR2 is YFSETQ. The CDR3 loop spans 16 amino acids. CDR3 DNA: TGCGCCAGCAGCTTGGCAGCGGGAGAAATGGGGGATACGCAGTATTTT. Amino acids: CASSLAAGEMGDTQYF.

By proportion, this clone is medium-sized. This is likely a read error, given that the CDR3 carries no conserved phenylalanine or tryptophan at its end. The DNA is omitted, as the CDR3 cannot be located on it reliably, and the CDR3 follows TCRdb's listing. V is TRBV2 and J is TRBJ2-7; the D call of TRBD2 is as the table states it, not checked on the DNA. The germline gives CDR1 SNHLY, CDR2 FYNNEI. Counting both end residues, the CDR3 totals 15 amino acids. CDR3 loop: CASSESDSGTSGMSI.

V and J are TRBV6-5 and TRBJ1-6, with 10 bases aligning to TRBD1. Germline CDR1 reads MNHEY; CDR2 reads SVGAGI. The CDR3 runs 14 residues. V was pared by 6 bases and J by 4 bases, with 0 bases of the junction left unmatched. The CDR3 reads CASRDRGYNSPLHF. The CDR3 DNA is TGTGCCAGCAGGGACAGGGGGTATAATTCACCCCTCCACTTT.

The gene calls are TRBV19 and TRBJ2-7, with TRBD2 identical over 10 bases. J was trimmed by 2 bases and V by 3 bases; bases with no gene match: 7. This CDR3 is 16 amino acids long. The germline V gene has CDR1 LNHDA and CDR2 SQIVND (reference sequence). CDR3 sequence reads: CASSIGLADPPYEQYF. The CDR3 DNA sequence: TGTGCCAGTAGTATCGGACTAGCGGACCCTCCCTACGAGCAGTACTTC.

This clone appeared once. This sequence joins TRBV6-5 and TRBJ2-7; 9 bases align to TRBD1. Germline V gives CDR1 MNHEY, CDR2 SVGAGI. The CDR3 loop spans 12 amino acids. The trim removed 8 bases at V and 4 bases at J, leaving 3 bases unmatched. The CDR3 here is CASSGQGYEQYF. The CDR3 nucleotides read TGTGCCAGCTCGGGACAGGGTTACGAGCAGTACTTC.

The rearrangement joins TRBV15 to TRBJ1-2; 7 nucleotides match TRBD1. V was clipped by 3 bases and J by 8 bases; unmatched bases: 18. This CDR3 has 17 amino acids. CDR1 is LNHNV and CDR2 is YYDKDF in the germline V gene (reference sequence). The CDR3 coding sequence is TGTGCCACCAGCAGGGACACTTATATAGGGACAGTCTCCGGCTACACCTTC. Translation gives CATSRDTYIGTVSGYTF.

V gene TRBV2 combines with J gene TRBJ2-7, with D possibly TRBD1 on 6 matching bases. The V gene's germline CDR1 is SNHLY and CDR2 FYNNEI. Trimming stripped 5 bases from V and 2 bases from J, with 13 bases between. This CDR3 contains 14 residues. The chain's CDR3 is CASSFGQLTYEQYF. CDR3 sequence (DNA): TGTGCCAGCAGTTTCGGACAGTTAACCTACGAGCAGTACTTC.

This clone was seen just once. The chain couples TRBV11-2 to TRBJ2-2, with 7 bases matching TRBD1. Germline values: CDR1 SGHAT, CDR2 FQNNGV. Losses at the gene ends were 5 bases for V and 2 bases for J; bases not matched to a gene: 5. The CDR3 runs to 15 residues. CDR3 in amino acids: CASSQQGLNTGELFF. CDR3 DNA sequence: TGTGCCAGCAGCCAACAGGGGTTAAACACCGGGGAGCTGTTTTTT.

The CDR3 is CASRRLAGVITPPHDTQYF. In nucleotides, the CDR3 is TGTGCAAGTCGCAGACTAGCGGGAGTCATCACCCCCCCACACGATACGCAGTATTTT. The rearrangement joins TRBV12-2 to TRBJ2-3; the table's D gene call, TRBD2, was not cross checked with the DNA. TRBV12-2 is reported as a pseudogene. This CDR3 comprises 19 residues.

The chain has TRBV19 and TRBJ2-1; a possible D gene is TRBD1 (6 bases). The V gene's germline CDR1 is LNHDA and CDR2 SQIVND (reference sequence). V was trimmed by 5 bases and J by 9 bases, leaving 11 bases between them. CDR3 length: 12 residues. This CDR3 is CASSSQQGEQFF. CDR3 in DNA: TGTGCCAGTAGTTCCCAACAGGGTGAGCAGTTCTTC.

This clone has only a few counts. J is TRBJ1-2 and V is TRBV6-5; D ambiguous. CDR3 length: 15 amino acids. Trimming stripped 2 bases from V and 3 bases from J, with 13 bases between. Germline CDR1 is MNHEY and CDR2 is SVGAGI. The CDR3 loop reads CASSYQPLQDYGYTF. The CDR3 DNA follows: TGTGCCAGCAGTTACCAGCCCCTGCAGGACTATGGCTACACCTTC.

This clone was detected only once. This chain joins TRBV25-1 and TRBJ1-4; D may be TRBD1 (5 bases). CDR3 length equals 13 residues. The V gene lost 4 bases and the J gene lost 7 bases, with 10 bases spanning the gap. From germline, CDR1 is MGHDK and CDR2 SYGVNS. The CDR3: CASSGRGGEKLFF. In nucleotides, the CDR3 is TGTGCCAGCAGTGGTAGGGGAGGTGAAAAACTGTTTTTT.

V gene TRBV11-3 combines with J gene TRBJ2-3; 10 nucleotides match TRBD2. The CDR3 has 16 amino acids. Germline V CDR1 and CDR2: SGHNT, YENEEA. The V segment lost 5 bases and the J segment 2 bases; nucleotides outside the gene matches: 7. The CDR3 nucleotides read TGTGCCAGCAGCCTAGGACTAGCGGATGACACAGATACGCAGTATTTT. It encodes CASSLGLADDTDTQYF.

V and J are TRBV5-1 and TRBJ2-1; possibly TRBD2 for D (5 bases). Germline values: CDR1 SGHRS, CDR2 YFSETQ. The CDR3 consists of 13 residues. V was trimmed by 2 bases and J by 8 bases, leaving 11 bases between them. Here the CDR3 reads CASSFEGSDEQFF. CDR3 coding DNA: TGCGCCAGCAGCTTCGAGGGTTCCGATGAGCAGTTCTTC.

V and J are TRBV28 and TRBJ2-7, with 7 nucleotides matching TRBD2. The CDR3 is 14 residues long. Germline loops: CDR1 MDHEN, CDR2 SYDVKM. Trimming removed 8 bases from V and 4 bases from J; junction bases left unmatched: 11. The CDR3 reads CASSSLGLHYEQYF. Written as DNA, the CDR3 is TGTGCCAGCTCGTCACTGGGACTACATTACGAGCAGTACTTC.

The chain uses TRBV15 and TRBJ1-4; perhaps TRBD1 as D (5 bases). Per the germline V gene, CDR1 is LNHNV and CDR2 is YYDKDF (reference sequence). Trimming cost V 5 bases and J 4 bases, with 14 bases left between them. The CDR3 extends over 15 amino acids. CDR3 nucleotides: TGTGCCACCAGCCCACAGGAGGGTGGTAATGAAAAACTGTTTTTT. Its protein product is CATSPQEGGNEKLFF.

The V call is TRBV28, the J call TRBJ1-4; D is ambiguous. CDR3 length: 15 amino acids. Germline CDR1 is MDHEN and CDR2 is SYDVKM. V was trimmed by 8 bases and J by 8 bases, leaving 21 bases between them. DNA of the CDR3: TGTGCCAGCCAAAAACGACGTGGAACGGGAGAAAAACTGTTTTTT. Translated, it gives CASQKRRGTGEKLFF. The whole variable domain, filled in from reference TRBV28 and TRBJ1-4, reads DVKVTQSSRYLVKRTGEKVFLECVQDMDHENMFWYRQDPGLGLRLIYFSYDVKMKEKGDIPEGYSVSREKKERFSLILESASTNQTSMYLCASQKRRGTGEKLFFGSGTQLSVL.

This clone was recorded a few times. The chain employs TRBV28 and TRBJ1-1, with D uncertain. Germline values: CDR1 MDHEN, CDR2 SYDVKM. The CDR3 length is 13 residues. With 6 bases removed from V and 3 bases from J, the gap between germline ends came to 11 bases. This CDR3 reads CASSLSDYTEAFF. CDR3 DNA: TGTGCCAGCAGCCTCTCAGACTACACTGAAGCTTTCTTT. The full variable domain, in which reference TRBV28 and TRBJ1-1 provide the parts outside the CDR3, is DVKVTQSSRYLVKRTGEKVFLECVQDMDHENMFWYRQDPGLGLRLIYFSYDVKMKEKGDIPEGYSVSREKKERFSLILESASTNQTSMYLCASSLSDYTEAFFGQGTRLTVV.

The V gene is TRBV27, the J gene TRBJ2-1; tentatively, D is TRBD1 (6 bases). From germline, CDR1 is MNHEY and CDR2 SMNVEV (reference sequence). The CDR3 totals 17 residues. The germline V and J ends were trimmed by 4 bases and 3 bases, with 19 bases remaining between them. The CDR3: CASSSRPTGNYYNEQFF. CDR3 DNA: TGTGCCAGCAGTTCCCGCCCAACAGGGAACTACTACAATGAGCAGTTCTTC.

This rearrangement joins TRBV5-1 to TRBJ2-1; D perhaps matches TRBD2 (5 bases). This CDR3 spans 15 amino acids. Between the trimmed V and J ends, which lost 0 bases and 9 bases, there was a span of 16 bases. Per the germline V gene, CDR1 is SGHRS and CDR2 is YFSETQ. CDR3 residues: CASSLASLFGGEQFF. As DNA, the CDR3 is TGCGCCAGCAGCTTGGCTAGCCTTTTCGGAGGTGAGCAGTTCTTC.

The chain is built from TRBV2 and TRBJ1-1, with a tentative D call TRBD1 (6 bases). CDR3 size: 12 residues. V was trimmed by 8 bases and J by 8 bases, leaving 15 bases between them. Germline loops: CDR1 SNHLY, CDR2 FYNNEI. Written as DNA, the CDR3 is TGTGCCAGCGGGGGGAGGGGGGGAGAAGCTTTCTTT. This codes for CASGGRGGEAFF. Together with reference TRBV2 and TRBJ1-1, the CDR3 gives the full variable domain: EPEVTQTPSHQVTQMGQEVILRCVPISNHLYFYWYRQILGQKVEFLVSFYNNEISEKSEIFDDQFSVERPDGSNFTLKIRSTKLEDSAMYFCASGGRGGEAFFGQGTRLTVV.

The chain couples TRBV29-1 to TRBJ2-1, with 13 nucleotides matching TRBD2. CDR1 is SQVTM, CDR2 ANQGSEA, per germline. Trimming took 4 bases from V and 9 from J; bases not matched to a gene: 9. The CDR3 extends over 15 amino acids. The DNA of the CDR3 is TGCAGCGTTGCTGGGACTAGCGGGATAGGCGGTGAGCAGTTCTTC. Residues: CSVAGTSGIGGEQFF.

The chain couples TRBV29-1 to TRBJ2-1; 14 positions match TRBD2. CDR3 length: 14 residues. V trimming: 7 bases; J trimming: 6 bases; junction bases outside the gene matches: 5. The germline gives CDR1 SQVTM, CDR2 ANQGSEA. The CDR3 sequence is CSGSGTSGSNEQFF. In DNA form, the CDR3 reads TGCAGCGGATCCGGGACTAGCGGGAGCAATGAGCAGTTCTTC.